This entry is about one T cell receptor beta chain. All recovered Cohort 3 donors got two negative PCRs, got clearance, or saw symptom resolution. In the original workflow: Reference gene primer amplification gave nucleated cell count estimates. Sequenced by immunoSEQ multiplex PCR; TCRdb stores in-frame clones only, minus some. That table supplies the V and J calls and clone size; D and trimming were determined from the DNA. Found here are approximately 490,000 clones, 88% of them singletons; the top ten hold around 8%. Germline lookup yields CDR1 SGDLS and CDR2 YYNGEE. Between the trimmed V and J ends, which lost 2 bases and 4 bases, there was a span of 17 bases. CDR3 size: 16 residues. This specimen belongs to a study of blood T cell repertoires in COVID-19. Background on the study: Samples came from the United States, Italy and Spain, spanning acute and convalescent COVID-19.

This receptor was obtained from an older woman who had recovered from COVID-19. Input material: PBMCs or T cells enriched from blood (not recorded which). J is TRBJ2-3 and V is TRBV9; D is possibly TRBD2 (7 bases). The CDR3 bases are TGTGCCAGCAGCGTTCGGGGGGCACGCGGCGCAGATACGCAGTATTTT. It is translated as CASSVRGARGADTQYF.